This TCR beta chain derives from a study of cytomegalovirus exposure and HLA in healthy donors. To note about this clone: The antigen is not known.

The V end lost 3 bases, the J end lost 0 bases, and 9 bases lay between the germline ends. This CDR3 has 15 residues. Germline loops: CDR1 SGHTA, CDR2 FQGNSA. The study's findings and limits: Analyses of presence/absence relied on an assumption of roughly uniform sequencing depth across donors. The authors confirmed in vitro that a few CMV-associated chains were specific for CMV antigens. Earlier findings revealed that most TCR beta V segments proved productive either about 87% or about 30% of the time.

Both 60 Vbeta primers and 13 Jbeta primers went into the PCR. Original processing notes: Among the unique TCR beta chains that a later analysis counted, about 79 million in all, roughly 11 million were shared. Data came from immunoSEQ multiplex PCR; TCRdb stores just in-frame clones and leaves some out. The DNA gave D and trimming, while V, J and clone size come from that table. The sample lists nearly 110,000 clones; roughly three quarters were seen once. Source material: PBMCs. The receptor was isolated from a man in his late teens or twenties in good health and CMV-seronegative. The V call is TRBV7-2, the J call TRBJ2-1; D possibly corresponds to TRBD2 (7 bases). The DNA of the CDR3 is TGTGCCAGCAGCTTCGGGGGGCGCTCCTACAATGAGCAGTTCTTC. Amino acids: CASSFGGRSYNEQFF. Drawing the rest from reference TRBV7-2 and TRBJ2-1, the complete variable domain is GAGVSQSPSNKVTEKGKDVELRCDPISGHTALYWYRQSLGQGLEFLIYFQGNSAPDKSGLPSDRFSAERTGGSVSTLTIQRTQQEDSAVYLCASSFGGRSYNEQFFGPGTRLTVL.